Sequencing of this T cell receptor (beta chain) was carried out in a study of Graves' ophthalmopathy and Graves' hyperthyroidism. Broader study findings: Sensitivity of 65% to 71% and specificity of approximately 72% were achieved by the model that predicted ophthalmopathy progression. Among thyroid clonotypes expanded above 0.001 frequency, most also appeared in blood. Built on 13 signatures, a model told ophthalmopathy apart from stable hyperthyroidism with 85% to 90% sensitivity and over 80% specificity.

Amplification of TCR beta CDR3 regions used RNA transcripts. First-round RT-PCR relied on HTBI primers, and a second-round multiplex PCR came next. MiXCR, applied by TCRdb to the multiplex PCR reads, yields one record per CDR3 protein. The sample records 650,000 to 800,000 distinct CDR3 sequences, over 40% being singletons. The V end was cut by 4 bases, the J end by 2 bases, with 11 bases between. Germline V gives CDR1 SGHNT, CDR2 YYREEE (reference sequence). The CDR3 is made up of 14 amino acids. Patients were excluded if they had other autoimmune diseases or uncontrolled infections, and likewise if pregnancy or lactation applied. To note about this clonotype: What it binds is unknown.

The sequencing sample was made of peripheral blood. This receptor was identified in an adult man with Graves' ophthalmopathy. The chain is built from TRBV5-4 and TRBJ2-3; D ambiguous. CDR3 protein: CASSQVSLTDTQYF. As DNA, the CDR3 is TGTGCCAGCAGCCAAGTCTCTCTCACAGATACGCAGTATTTT.